These 26 T cell receptor beta chains were sequenced from one sample in a study of cytomegalovirus exposure and HLA in healthy donors. Both 60 Vbeta primers and 13 Jbeta primers went into the PCR. Here immunoSEQ multiplex PCR was the method, and the copy in TCRdb shows in-frame clones only, minus some. The table lists 150,000 to 180,000 clones, around 75% of them singletons, with over 1.2% in the top ten. Sequenced input: PBMCs. These receptor sequences come from a man between 18 and 35 years old in good health and CMV-seronegative.

This chain connects TRBV7-6 to TRBJ2-7, with D possibly TRBD1 on 6 matching bases. This CDR3 is built from 13 residues. Germline CDR1 is SGHVS and CDR2 is FNYEAQ. The V end was cut by 0 bases, the J end by 7 bases, with 10 bases between. CDR3 coding DNA: TGTGCCAGCAGCTTAGCTCAGGGGCGGGAGCAGTACTTC. It yields the protein CASSLAQGREQYF. The full variable domain, its missing parts supplied by reference TRBV7-6 and TRBJ2-7, is GAGVSQSPRYKVTKRGQDVALRCDPISGHVSLYWYRQALGQGPEFLTYFNYEAQQDKSGLPNDRFSAERPEGSISTLTIQRTEQRDSAMYRCASSLAQGREQYFGPGTRLTVT.

The chain's CDR3 is CASSKSGQNTEAFF. CDR3 sequence (DNA): TGTGCCAGCAGCAAGTCAGGTCAGAACACTGAAGCTTTCTTT. V is TRBV7-8 and J is TRBJ1-1, with D uncertain. The V and J ends lost 5 bases and 1 base respectively, with 11 bases between them. Per germline, CDR1 SGHVS and CDR2 FQNEAQ. The CDR3 loop spans 14 amino acids.

V is TRBV13 and J is TRBJ2-7; D perhaps matches TRBD2 (5 bases). CDR1 is PRHDT, CDR2 FYEKMQ, per germline (reference sequence). CDR3 size: 12 residues. The CDR3 is CASSTGSYEQYF. The CDR3 region has the DNA TGTGCGTCAAGTACGGGGTCCTACGAGCAGTACTTC. Drawing the rest from reference TRBV13 and TRBJ2-7, the complete variable domain is AAGVIQSPRHLIKEKRETATLKCYPIPRHDTVYWYQQGPGQDPQFLISFYEKMQSDKGSIPDRFSAQQFSDYHSELNMSSLELGDSALYFCASSTGSYEQYFGPGTRLTVT.

The sample holds one count of this clone. The J gene is TRBJ2-7, the V gene TRBV11-2, with D possibly being TRBD2 (6 bases). Per germline, CDR1 SGHAT and CDR2 FQNNGV. The CDR3 spans 14 residues. V dropped 5 bases and J dropped 7 bases, with 18 bases sitting between them. The CDR3 loop is CASSPRGWAGEQYF. CDR3 sequence (DNA): TGTGCCAGCAGCCCTCGAGGCTGGGCGGGGGAGCAGTACTTC.

The rearrangement uses TRBV5-6 and TRBJ2-5; 13 bases are shared with TRBD2. The J call may not be correct, given that the DNA end is closer to TRBJ2-7. CDR1 and CDR2 (germline): SGHDT, YYEEEE. This CDR3 contains 14 residues. CDR3 sequence (DNA): TGTGCCAGCAGTTTCGGGACTAGCGGGGACGAGCAGTACTTC. As protein: CASSFGTSGDEQYF.

J is TRBJ2-1 and V is TRBV28; D possibly corresponds to TRBD2 (6 bases). V dropped 5 bases and J dropped 10 bases, with 18 bases sitting between them. This CDR3 contains 14 residues. Germline CDR1 and CDR2: MDHEN and SYDVKM. CDR3 DNA: TGTGCCAGCAGTCCCCTCGCAGGGAGGTACGAGCAGTTCTTC. Amino acid sequence: CASSPLAGRYEQFF.

The V gene is TRBV7-2, the J gene TRBJ1-2; TRBD1 is a possible D gene (6 bases). The germline gives CDR1 SGHTA, CDR2 FQGNSA. V dropped 1 base and J dropped 3 bases, with 24 bases sitting between them. This CDR3 comprises 19 residues. CDR3 amino acids: CASSLEGVRRGGTDYGYTF. In nucleotides, the CDR3 is TGTGCCAGCAGCTTAGAGGGGGTTAGGCGTGGGGGAACGGACTATGGCTACACCTTC.

The chain joins TRBV7-8 to TRBJ1-3; D might be TRBD1 (6 bases). The CDR3 has 16 amino acids. Deletions cut 3 bases from V and 0 bases from J, with 12 bases between. Germline lookup yields CDR1 SGHVS and CDR2 FQNEAQ. CDR3 nucleotide sequence: TGTGCCAGCAGCTTGGATCAGGGGCGCTCTGGAAACACCATATATTTT. The encoded protein is CASSLDQGRSGNTIYF.

This chain joins TRBV9 and TRBJ2-1; 11 bases align to TRBD2. Germline V gene sequence: CDR1 SGDLS, CDR2 YYNGEE. This CDR3 contains 15 residues. V shed 2 bases, J shed 8 bases, and the junction held 6 bases outside the gene matches. The DNA for the CDR3 is TGTGCCAGCAGCGTTACTAGCGGGAGTTTCTATGAGCAGTTCTTC. Translation gives CASSVTSGSFYEQFF.

CDR3 protein: CASSAGLAVQFF. For the CDR3, the DNA is TGTGCCAGCAGCGCAGGACTAGCCGTCCAGTTCTTC. V is TRBV7-2 and J is TRBJ2-1, with 8 nucleotides matching TRBD2. The V gene's germline CDR1 is SGHTA and CDR2 FQGNSA. CDR3 size: 12 residues. Trimming removed 5 bases from V and 13 bases from J; junction bases left unmatched: 7.

The chain links TRBV30 to TRBJ2-1; TRBD2 agrees at 16 bases. CDR1 is GTSNPN, CDR2 SVGIG, per germline (reference sequence). CDR3 size: 16 residues. The junction had 3 bases not matched to a gene; V was cut back by 0 bases and J by 7 bases. The chain's CDR3 is CAWSVGTSGRVNEQFF. CDR3 nucleotide sequence: TGTGCCTGGAGTGTAGGGACTAGCGGGAGGGTAAATGAGCAGTTCTTC.

The chain uses TRBV7-9 and TRBJ1-2; no reliable D call. The CDR3 is 12 residues long. The germline CDR1 and CDR2 sequences are SEHNR and FQNEAQ (reference sequence). V lost 6 bases and J lost 8, with 13 bases in between. The CDR3 nucleotides are TGTGCCAGCAGGTCCGGCCCGGGGGGCTACACCTTC. Translation: CASRSGPGGYTF.

V and J are TRBV7-2 and TRBJ2-2, with 7 bases identical to TRBD2. J was trimmed by 3 bases and V by 1 base; bases with no gene match: 5. There are 16 residues in the CDR3. Germline V lookup: CDR1 SGHTA, CDR2 FQGNSA. Here the CDR3 reads CASSLVFGLDTGELFF. In nucleotides, the CDR3 is TGTGCCAGCAGCTTAGTTTTTGGACTAGACACCGGGGAGCTGTTTTTT.

The J gene is TRBJ2-4, the V gene TRBV12-2; the D call of TRBD1 is as the table states it, not checked on the DNA. TRBV12-2 is labeled a pseudogene. This CDR3 is built from 17 residues. CDR3: CASRLGPRVSVKNIQYF. CDR3 coding DNA: TGTGCAAGTCGCTTAGGCCCCCGTGTCAGTGTTAAAAACATTCAGTACTTC.

V gene TRBV9 combines with J gene TRBJ2-7; the match to TRBD2 covers 7 bases. V lost 0 bases to trimming and J lost 1 base; unmatched junction nucleotides: 4. Germline assignment: CDR1 SGDLS and CDR2 YYNGEE. The CDR3 totals 15 residues. CDR3 bases: TGTGCCAGCAGCGTAGAGGCCGGGGGGTCCTACGAGCAGTACTTC. Translating it yields CASSVEAGGSYEQYF.

This clone was detected once. The chain couples TRBV5-1 to TRBJ1-1; no definite D call. This CDR3 spans 16 amino acids. Germline V gene data show CDR1 as SGHRS and CDR2 as YFSETQ. V was trimmed by 0 bases and J by 1 base, leaving 13 bases between them. The CDR3 coding sequence is TGCGCCAGCAGCTTGGCCGAAGTGGGCGAGAACACTGAAGCTTTCTTT. Protein: CASSLAEVGENTEAFF.

The chain has TRBV28 and TRBJ1-2; D is uncertain. From germline, CDR1 is MDHEN and CDR2 SYDVKM. There are 11 residues in the CDR3. The V end was cut by 6 bases, the J end by 3 bases, with 5 bases between. In nucleotides, the CDR3 is TGTGCCAGCAGGGAGGACTATGGCTACACCTTC. Translating it yields CASREDYGYTF.

The chain links TRBV5-1 to TRBJ2-2, with 10 bases aligning to TRBD2. From germline, CDR1 is SGHRS and CDR2 YFSETQ. V trimming: 1 base; J trimming: 6 bases; junction bases outside the gene matches: 6. CDR3 length: 16 residues. CDR3: CASSLSLAGEAGELFF. Here the CDR3 DNA reads TGCGCCAGCAGCTTGAGCCTAGCGGGAGAGGCCGGGGAGCTGTTTTTT.

The chain has TRBV28 and TRBJ1-6, with unresolved D. Germline V lookup: CDR1 MDHEN, CDR2 SYDVKM. Trimming stripped 5 bases from V and 12 bases from J, with 14 bases between. The CDR3 has 13 residues. CDR3 nucleotides: TGTGCCAGCAGTCAGAGCGTAGGTGGACCCCTCCACTTT. Translating it yields CASSQSVGGPLHF.

This clone has only a few counts. This chain links TRBV18 with TRBJ1-2; D ambiguous. This CDR3 comprises 15 residues. V lost 6 bases to trimming and J lost 4 bases, with 18 bases between them. CDR1 and CDR2 from the germline V gene are KGHSH and LQKENI. The CDR3 bases are TGTGCCAGCTCTCCCGGGTCTTCTAGCGGCTATGGCTACACCTTC. It is translated as CASSPGSSSGYGYTF.

J is TRBJ2-3 and V is TRBV5-1, with 7 bases matching TRBD2. V was clipped by 0 bases and J by 5 bases; unmatched bases: 9. CDR3 length: 16 residues. Per germline, CDR1 SGHRS and CDR2 YFSETQ. The CDR3 here is CASSLGLAGEIDTQYF. Written as DNA, the CDR3 is TGCGCCAGCAGCTTGGGACTAGCCGGAGAAATAGATACGCAGTATTTT.

The chain employs TRBV7-9 and TRBJ1-2; D is unresolved. Germline values: CDR1 SEHNR, CDR2 FQNEAQ (reference sequence). The CDR3 spans 11 residues. The V gene lost 3 bases and the J gene lost 8 bases, with 7 bases spanning the gap. The CDR3 nucleotides are TGTGCCAGCAGCTTGGAGCCGGGCTACACCTTC. Its protein product is CASSLEPGYTF. The complete variable domain, with remaining parts taken from reference TRBV7-9 and TRBJ1-2, reads DTGVSQNPRHKITKRGQNVTFRCDPISEHNRLYWYRQTLGQGPEFLTYFQNEAQLEKSRLLSDRFSAERPKGSFSTLEIQRTEQGDSAMYLCASSLEPGYTFGSGTRLTVV.

This chain connects TRBV29-1 to TRBJ2-2; 13 nucleotides line up with TRBD2. Germline assignment: CDR1 SQVTM and CDR2 ANQGSEA. V was clipped by 6 bases and J by 0 bases; unmatched bases: 4. This CDR3 contains 16 residues. The CDR3 loop reads CSVGGLAGPNTGELFF. In DNA, the CDR3 is TGCAGCGTGGGGGGACTAGCGGGACCGAACACCGGGGAGCTGTTTTTT.

The V and J genes are TRBV6-5 and TRBJ2-5; 7 positions agree with TRBD1. Germline V CDR1 and CDR2: MNHEY, SVGAGI. This CDR3 contains 14 residues. Trimming removed 4 bases from V and 0 bases from J; junction bases left unmatched: 2. The CDR3 DNA reads TGTGCCAGCAGTTTCGGGACAGACCAAGAGACCCAGTACTTC. Translated, it gives CASSFGTDQETQYF.

This clone was found a few times. V gene TRBV6-5 combines with J gene TRBJ1-1; D might be TRBD1 (5 bases). This CDR3 has 14 amino acids. Trimming pared 7 bases from V and 4 bases from J, leaving 16 bases between. Germline V gene lookup returns CDR1 MNHEY and CDR2 SVGAGI. CDR3 protein: CASTTRASGTEAFF. In DNA, the CDR3 is TGTGCCAGCACCACCAGGGCCTCGGGCACTGAAGCTTTCTTT.

This chain joins TRBV7-9 and TRBJ1-2; D unresolved. This CDR3 has 11 amino acids. The V gene's germline CDR1 is SEHNR and CDR2 FQNEAQ (reference sequence). V was pared by 5 bases and J by 1 base, with 2 bases between. CDR3: CASSLNYGYTF. Here the CDR3 DNA reads TGTGCCAGCAGCCTTAACTATGGCTACACCTTC.